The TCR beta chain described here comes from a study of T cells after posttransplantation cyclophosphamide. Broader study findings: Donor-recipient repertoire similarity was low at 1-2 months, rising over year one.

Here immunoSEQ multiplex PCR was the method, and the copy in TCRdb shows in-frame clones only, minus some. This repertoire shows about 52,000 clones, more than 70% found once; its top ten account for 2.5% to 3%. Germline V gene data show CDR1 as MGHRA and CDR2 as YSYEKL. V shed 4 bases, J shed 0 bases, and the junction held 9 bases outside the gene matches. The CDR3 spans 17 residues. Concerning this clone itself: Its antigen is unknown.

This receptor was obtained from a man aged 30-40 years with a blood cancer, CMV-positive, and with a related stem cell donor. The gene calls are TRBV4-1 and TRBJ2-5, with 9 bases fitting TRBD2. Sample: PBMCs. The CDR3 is CASSRLAEREDQETQYF. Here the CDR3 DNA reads TGCGCCAGCAGCCGACTAGCGGAGCGGGAGGACCAAGAGACCCAGTACTTC.